Below, 16 T cell receptor beta chains from the same sample are listed, as sequenced in a study of technical replicates of blood from a handful of donors (dated by TCRdb to the late 2010s). The method was the immunoSEQ multiplex PCR assay. In TCRdb, the immuneACCESS table is reduced to in-frame sequences with V and J assigned. These tables do not hold every clone; where another copy was compared, an unresolved V gene accounts for under half, and the others remain unexplained. In all, the sample holds about 82,000 clones, and roughly 95% of those were seen once. Clones ranked in the top ten supply approximately 0.4% of the sample. The sample was T cells isolated from PBMCs. The receptors here all came from a human donor in good health.

The chain has TRBV25-1 and TRBJ2-3, with 7 bases matching TRBD2. This CDR3 is built from 16 residues. Trimming removed 1 base from V and 2 bases from J; junction bases left unmatched: 6. Germline assignment: CDR1 MGHDK and CDR2 SYGVNS. The DNA for the CDR3 is TGTGCCAGCAGTGAATTGGCTAGCGGAACCACAGATACGCAGTATTTT. It translates to CASSELASGTTDTQYF.

The V and J genes are TRBV29-1 and TRBJ2-3; a possible D gene is TRBD2 (5 bases). Germline loops: CDR1 SQVTM, CDR2 ANQGSEA. The length of the CDR3 is 13 residues. Trimming cost V 4 bases and J 4 bases, with 12 bases left between them. DNA for the CDR3: TGCAGCGTTGTAGGGAGAGTAGCAGATACGCAGTATTTT. It specifies CSVVGRVADTQYF.

A single count supports this clone. The same CDR3 arises from other DNA sequences in this sample as well. The chain links TRBV27 to TRBJ2-7, with 11 bases fitting TRBD1. The germline V gene has CDR1 MNHEY and CDR2 SMNVEV (reference sequence). This CDR3 region has 14 residues. Trimming removed 5 bases from V and 3 bases from J; junction bases left unmatched: 3. CDR3 in DNA: TGTGCCAGCAGTCCCGGGACAGGGGGCTACGAGCAGTACTTC. Encoded protein: CASSPGTGGYEQYF.

The V call is TRBV6-5, the J call TRBJ2-7; 8 bases match TRBD1. CDR1 and CDR2 (germline): MNHEY, SVGAGI. This CDR3 has 14 residues. The trim removed 6 bases at V and 0 bases at J, leaving 4 bases unmatched. The CDR3 nucleotides are TGTGCCAGCAGGCAGGGGGCTATCTCCTACGAGCAGTACTTC. This codes for CASRQGAISYEQYF.

The J gene is TRBJ1-1, the V gene TRBV5-1, with TRBD1 identical over 9 bases. This CDR3 spans 16 amino acids. Germline V gene data show CDR1 as SGHRS and CDR2 as YFSETQ. V lost 3 bases to trimming and J lost 3 bases; unmatched junction nucleotides: 9. The DNA for the CDR3 is TGCGCCAGCAGCTCGACAGGGGGTGACTCGGACACTGAAGCTTTCTTT. As protein: CASSSTGGDSDTEAFF.

V gene TRBV15 combines with J gene TRBJ2-2, with 8 bases identical to TRBD2. V dropped 7 bases and J dropped 7; count of bases not matched to a gene: 8. CDR1 and CDR2 from the germline V gene are LNHNV and YYDKDF (reference sequence). There are 14 residues in the CDR3. This CDR3 reads CATTAGREVGELFF. The CDR3 DNA sequence: TGTGCCACCACCGCGGGGCGGGAGGTCGGGGAGCTGTTTTTT.

This sequence joins TRBV19 and TRBJ2-2, with 11 bases aligning to TRBD2. V lost 4 bases and J lost 6; bases outside the gene matches: 4. CDR1 is LNHDA and CDR2 is SQIVND in the germline V gene (reference sequence). The CDR3 covers 15 residues. This CDR3 is CASSTLAGGAGELFF. CDR3 coding DNA: TGTGCCAGTAGTACTTTAGCGGGAGGGGCCGGGGAGCTGTTTTTT. The variable domain in full, completed from reference TRBV19 and TRBJ2-2, reads DGGITQSPKYLFRKEGQNVTLSCEQNLNHDAMYWYRQDPGQGLRLIYYSQIVNDFQKGDIAEGYSVSREKKESFPLTVTSAQKNPTAFYLCASSTLAGGAGELFFGEGSRLTVL.

This rearrangement joins TRBV7-9 to TRBJ2-1; no clear D gene. Germline assignment: CDR1 SEHNR and CDR2 FQNEAQ (reference sequence). The V end lost 4 bases, the J end lost 6 bases, and 7 bases lay between the germline ends. This CDR3 comprises 12 residues. The CDR3, as DNA: TGTGCCAGCAGCTGGTTACTCAATGAGCAGTTCTTC. This encodes CASSWLLNEQFF.

The J gene is TRBJ1-1, the V gene TRBV10-1; TRBD1 aligns across 10 bases. Germline V gene sequence: CDR1 WNHNN, CDR2 SYGVQD (reference sequence). V lost 6 bases, J lost 6 bases, and 1 base stayed unmatched. The CDR3 extends over 12 amino acids. The chain's CDR3 is CASRGQGSEAFF. The CDR3 coding sequence is TGCGCCAGCAGGGGACAGGGGTCTGAAGCTTTCTTT.

This rearrangement joins TRBV30 to TRBJ2-7; TRBD1 matches 9 bases. The CDR3 spans 13 residues. Trimming took 5 bases from V and 4 from J; bases not matched to a gene: 6. Germline V gene lookup returns CDR1 GTSNPN and CDR2 SVGIG (reference sequence). The CDR3 nucleotides read TGTGCCTGGCTTGGGACAGGGCAATACGAGCAGTACTTC. This encodes CAWLGTGQYEQYF.

J is TRBJ1-1 and V is TRBV30, with 7 bases matching TRBD1. CDR3 length: 13 residues. The V and J ends lost 8 bases and 0 bases, in that order; junction bases with no gene match: 6. CDR1 is GTSNPN, CDR2 SVGIG, per germline (reference sequence). CDR3 loop: CAHDRDLNTEAFF. The CDR3 DNA reads as TGTGCCCACGACAGGGACCTGAACACTGAAGCTTTCTTT. The full variable domain, rest sourced from reference TRBV30 and TRBJ1-1, is SQTIHQWPATLVQPVGSPLSLECTVEGTSNPNLYWYRQAAGRGLQLLFYSVGIGQISSEVPQNLSASRPQDRQFILSSKKLLLSDSGFYLCAHDRDLNTEAFFGQGTRLTVV.

This rearrangement joins TRBV7-7 to TRBJ1-2; a weak D match, TRBD1 (6 bases). The germline CDR1 and CDR2 sequences are SSHAT and FNYEAQ (reference sequence). This CDR3 contains 12 residues. With 11 bases removed from V and 4 bases from J, the gap between germline ends came to 14 bases. CDR3 in DNA: TGTGCCTGGGGGGGCATGTCCTATGGCTACACCTTC. Translation gives CAWGGMSYGYTF. Full variable domain (outside the CDR3, taken from reference TRBV7-7 and TRBJ1-2): GAGVSQSPRYKVTKRGQDVTLRCDPISSHATLYWYQQALGQGPEFLTYFNYEAQPDKSGLPSDRFSAERPEGSISTLTIQRTEQRDSAMYRCAWGGMSYGYTFGSGTRLTVV.

The V gene is TRBV7-2, the J gene TRBJ2-7; a possible D gene is TRBD1 (7 bases). The CDR3 covers 18 residues. V lost 7 bases to trimming and J lost 3 bases, with 28 bases between them. Germline assignment: CDR1 SGHTA and CDR2 FQGNSA. CDR3 loop: CASTDETGTAGQRYEQYF. The CDR3 DNA sequence: TGTGCCAGCACCGACGAAACCGGGACAGCGGGTCAGCGCTACGAGCAGTACTTC.

The chain links TRBV7-3 to TRBJ1-1; no clear D. Germline V gives CDR1 SGHTA, CDR2 FQGTGA. The CDR3 spans 12 residues. V lost 5 bases and J 5 bases, leaving 9 bases between the germline ends. CDR3 sequence reads: CASSTRRTEAFF. The DNA for the CDR3 is TGTGCCAGCAGCACGAGGAGGACTGAAGCTTTCTTT.

CDR3 nucleotide sequence: TGTGCCAGTAGTCTCTTTCCTAGCGGGCCTTACGAGCAGTACTTC. Residues: CASSLFPSGPYEQYF. This chain uses TRBV19 with TRBJ2-7; TRBD2 agrees at 8 bases. CDR3 length equals 15 residues. V lost 5 bases and J lost 4; bases outside the gene matches: 10. The germline gives CDR1 LNHDA, CDR2 SQIVND (reference sequence).

This chain connects TRBV2 to TRBJ1-2; TRBD1 matches at 9 bases. There are 18 residues in the CDR3. The ends lost 2 bases at V and 0 bases at J; junction bases unmatched: 10. The germline CDR1 and CDR2 sequences are SNHLY and FYNNEI. DNA of the CDR3: TGTGCCAGCAGTGAACTTAGGGGGGACAGGGAGGCTAACTATGGCTACACCTTC. Translated, it gives CASSELRGDREANYGYTF.